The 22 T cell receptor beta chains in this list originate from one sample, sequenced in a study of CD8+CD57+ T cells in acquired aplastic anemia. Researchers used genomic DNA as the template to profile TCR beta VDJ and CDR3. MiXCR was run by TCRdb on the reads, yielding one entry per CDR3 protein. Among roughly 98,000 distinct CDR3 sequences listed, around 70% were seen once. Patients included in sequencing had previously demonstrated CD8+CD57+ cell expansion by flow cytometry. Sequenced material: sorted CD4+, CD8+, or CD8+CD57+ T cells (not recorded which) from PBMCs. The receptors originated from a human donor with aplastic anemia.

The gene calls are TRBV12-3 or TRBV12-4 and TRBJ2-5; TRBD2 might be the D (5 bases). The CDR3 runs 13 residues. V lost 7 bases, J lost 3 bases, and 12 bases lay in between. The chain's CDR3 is CASIKTGKETQYF. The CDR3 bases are TGTGCCAGCATCAAGACCGGGAAAGAGACCCAGTACTTC.

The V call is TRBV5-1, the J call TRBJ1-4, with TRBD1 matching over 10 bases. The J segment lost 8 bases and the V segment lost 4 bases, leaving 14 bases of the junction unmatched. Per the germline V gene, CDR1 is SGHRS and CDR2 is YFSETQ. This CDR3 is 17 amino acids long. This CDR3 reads CASSPGTGAGVMEKLFF. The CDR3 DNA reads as TGCGCCAGCAGCCCCGGGACAGGGGCAGGTGTGATGGAAAAACTGTTTTTT.

This chain's CDR3 is CASSIRHSYEQYF. CDR3 nucleotides: TGTGCCAGTAGTATACGACATTCCTACGAGCAGTACTTC. This chain joins TRBV19 and TRBJ2-7; D not certain. CDR3 length: 13 residues. Trimming pared 2 bases from V and 1 base from J, leaving 6 bases between. Germline values: CDR1 LNHDA, CDR2 SQIVND (reference sequence). Looking up the rest from reference TRBV19 and TRBJ2-7 gives the full variable domain: DGGITQSPKYLFRKEGQNVTLSCEQNLNHDAMYWYRQDPGQGLRLIYYSQIVNDFQKGDIAEGYSVSREKKESFPLTVTSAQKNPTAFYLCASSIRHSYEQYFGPGTRLTVT.

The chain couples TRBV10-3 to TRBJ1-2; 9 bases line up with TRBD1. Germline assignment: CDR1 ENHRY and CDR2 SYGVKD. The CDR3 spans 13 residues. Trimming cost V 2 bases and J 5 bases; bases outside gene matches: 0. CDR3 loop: CAISEGQGYGYTF. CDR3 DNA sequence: TGTGCCATCAGTGAGGGACAGGGGTATGGCTACACCTTC.

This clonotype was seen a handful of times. This CDR3 is CATSEAPSDTGELFF. DNA of the CDR3: TGTGCCACCAGTGAGGCCCCAAGCGACACCGGGGAGCTGTTTTTT. The chain uses TRBV24-1 and TRBJ2-2; unclear D gene. The germline gives CDR1 KGHDR, CDR2 SFDVKD. The CDR3 spans 15 residues. V lost 4 bases, J lost 3 bases, and 11 bases lay in between.

The CDR3 is CATRLAGSPGELFF. As DNA, the CDR3 is TGCGCCACTCGACTAGCGGGTTCACCCGGGGAGCTGTTTTTT. V is TRBV10-2 and J is TRBJ2-2, with 10 bases identical to TRBD2. In germline, CDR1 is WSHSY, CDR2 SAAADI. V shed 10 bases, J shed 6 bases, and the junction held 8 bases outside the gene matches. The CDR3 runs 14 residues.

CDR3 region: CASSLLPWDKAYEQYF. CDR3 DNA: TGTGCCAGCAGCTTATTGCCCTGGGACAAAGCCTACGAGCAGTACTTC. The chain couples TRBV11-2 to TRBJ2-7, with TRBD1 as a possible D gene (6 bases). CDR1 is SGHAT, CDR2 FQNNGV, per germline. V was cut by 2 bases and J by 2 bases, with 16 bases left in between. CDR3 length: 16 amino acids. The full variable domain, completed using reference TRBV11-2 and TRBJ2-7, is EAGVAQSPRYKIIEKRQSVAFWCNPISGHATLYWYQQILGQGPKLLIQFQNNGVVDDSQLPKDRFSAERLKGVDSTLKIQPAKLEDSAVYLCASSLLPWDKAYEQYFGPGTRLTVT.

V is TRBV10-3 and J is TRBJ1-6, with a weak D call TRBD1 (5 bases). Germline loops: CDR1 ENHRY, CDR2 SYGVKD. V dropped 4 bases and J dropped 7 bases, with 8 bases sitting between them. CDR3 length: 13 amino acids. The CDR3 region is CAISGRGNSPLHF. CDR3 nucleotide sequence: TGTGCCATCAGTGGAAGGGGAAATTCACCCCTCCACTTT.

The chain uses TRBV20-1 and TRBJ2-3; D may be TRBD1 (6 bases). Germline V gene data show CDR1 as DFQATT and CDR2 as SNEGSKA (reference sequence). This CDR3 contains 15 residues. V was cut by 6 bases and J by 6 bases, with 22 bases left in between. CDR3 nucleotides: TGCAGTGCAATGAGGATCAGGGGTATAGGGGATACGCAGTATTTT. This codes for CSAMRIRGIGDTQYF.

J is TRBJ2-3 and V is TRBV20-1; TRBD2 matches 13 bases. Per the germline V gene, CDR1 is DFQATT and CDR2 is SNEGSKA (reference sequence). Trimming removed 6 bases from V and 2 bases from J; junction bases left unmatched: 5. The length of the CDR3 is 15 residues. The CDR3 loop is CSAPGLAGATDTQYF. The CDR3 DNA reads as TGCAGTGCGCCTGGACTAGCGGGGGCCACAGATACGCAGTATTTT.

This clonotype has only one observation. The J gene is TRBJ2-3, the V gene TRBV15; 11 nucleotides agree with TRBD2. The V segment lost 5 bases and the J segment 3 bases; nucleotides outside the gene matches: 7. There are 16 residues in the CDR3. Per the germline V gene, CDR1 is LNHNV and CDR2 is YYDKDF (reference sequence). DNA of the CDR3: TGTGCCACCAGCGCGGACTTAGCGGGGGGGACAGATACGCAGTATTTT. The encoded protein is CATSADLAGGTDTQYF.

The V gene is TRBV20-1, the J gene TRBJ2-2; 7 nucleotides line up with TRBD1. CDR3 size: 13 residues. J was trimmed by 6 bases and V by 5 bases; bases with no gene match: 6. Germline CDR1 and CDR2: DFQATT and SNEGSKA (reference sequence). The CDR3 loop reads CSAYRGEPGELFF. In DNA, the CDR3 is TGCAGTGCTTACAGGGGTGAACCCGGGGAGCTGTTTTTT.

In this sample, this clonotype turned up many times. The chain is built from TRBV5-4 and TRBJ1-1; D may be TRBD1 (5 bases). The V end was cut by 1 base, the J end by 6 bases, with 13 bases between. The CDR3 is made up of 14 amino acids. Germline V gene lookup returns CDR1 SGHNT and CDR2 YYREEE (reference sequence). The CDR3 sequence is CASSLRGGGAEAFF. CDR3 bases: TGTGCCAGCAGCTTGAGGGGAGGAGGAGCTGAAGCTTTCTTT. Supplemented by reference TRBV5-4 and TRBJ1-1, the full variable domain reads ETGVTQSPTHLIKTRGQQVTLRCSSQSGHNTVSWYQQALGQGPQFIFQYYREEENGRGNFPPRFSGLQFPNYSSELNVNALELDDSALYLCASSLRGGGAEAFFGQGTRLTVV.

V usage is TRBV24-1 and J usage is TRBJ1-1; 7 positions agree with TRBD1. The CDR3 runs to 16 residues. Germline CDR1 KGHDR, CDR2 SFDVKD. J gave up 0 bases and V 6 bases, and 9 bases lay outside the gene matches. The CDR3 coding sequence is TGTGCCACCAGTCCACGTACAGGGGACATGAACACTGAAGCTTTCTTT. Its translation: CATSPRTGDMNTEAFF.

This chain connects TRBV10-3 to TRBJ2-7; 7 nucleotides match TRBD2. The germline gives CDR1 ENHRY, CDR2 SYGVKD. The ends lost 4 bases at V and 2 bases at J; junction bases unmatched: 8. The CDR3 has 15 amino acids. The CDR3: CAISAPGRGAYEQYF. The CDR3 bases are TGTGCCATCAGTGCCCCAGGACGGGGGGCCTACGAGCAGTACTTC.

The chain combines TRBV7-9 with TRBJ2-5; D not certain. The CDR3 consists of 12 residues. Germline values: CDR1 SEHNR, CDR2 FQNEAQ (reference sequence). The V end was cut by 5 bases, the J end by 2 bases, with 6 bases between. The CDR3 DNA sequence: TGTGCCAGCAGCCCCGCACAAGAGACCCAGTACTTC. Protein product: CASSPAQETQYF.

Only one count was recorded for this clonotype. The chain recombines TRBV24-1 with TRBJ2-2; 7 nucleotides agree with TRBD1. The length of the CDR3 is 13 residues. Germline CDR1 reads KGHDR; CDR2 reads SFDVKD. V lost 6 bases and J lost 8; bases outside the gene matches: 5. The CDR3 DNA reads TGTGCCACCAGTCTACAGGGGTTGGGGGAGCTGTTTTTT. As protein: CATSLQGLGELFF.

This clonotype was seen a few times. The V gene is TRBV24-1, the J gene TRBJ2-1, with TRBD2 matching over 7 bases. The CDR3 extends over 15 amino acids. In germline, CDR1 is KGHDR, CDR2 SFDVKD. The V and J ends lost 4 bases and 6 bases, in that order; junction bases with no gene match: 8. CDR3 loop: CATSENGRAVNEQFF. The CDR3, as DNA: TGTGCCACCAGTGAAAATGGGAGGGCCGTCAATGAGCAGTTCTTC.

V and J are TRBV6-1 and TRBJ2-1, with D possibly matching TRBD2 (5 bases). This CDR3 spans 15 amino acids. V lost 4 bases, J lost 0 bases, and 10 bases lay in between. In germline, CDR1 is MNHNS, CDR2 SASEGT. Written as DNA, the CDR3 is TGTGCCAGCAGTGGCCGGGGTAGCTCCTACAATGAGCAGTTCTTC. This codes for CASSGRGSSYNEQFF.

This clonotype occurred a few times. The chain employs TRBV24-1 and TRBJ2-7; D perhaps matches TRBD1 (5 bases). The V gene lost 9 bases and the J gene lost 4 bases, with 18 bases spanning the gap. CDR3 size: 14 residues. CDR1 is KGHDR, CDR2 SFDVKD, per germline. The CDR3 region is CATGPKGHPYEQYF. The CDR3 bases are TGTGCCACCGGCCCCAAGGGGCACCCGTACGAGCAGTACTTC.

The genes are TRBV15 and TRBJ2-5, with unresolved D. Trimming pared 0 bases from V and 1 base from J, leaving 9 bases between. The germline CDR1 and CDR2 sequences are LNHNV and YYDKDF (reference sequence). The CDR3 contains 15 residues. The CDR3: CATSRDGQAQETQYF. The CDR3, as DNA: TGTGCCACCAGCAGAGATGGGCAAGCCCAAGAGACCCAGTACTTC. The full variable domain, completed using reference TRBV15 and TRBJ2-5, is DAMVIQNPRYQVTQFGKPVTLSCSQTLNHNVMYWYQQKSSQAPKLLFHYYDKDFNNEADTPDNFQSRRPNTSFCFLDIRSPGLGDTAMYLCATSRDGQAQETQYFGPGTRLLVL.

The CDR3 loop reads CASSQEGQGPSYEQYF. The CDR3 DNA follows: TGCGCCAGCAGCCAAGAAGGACAGGGCCCTTCCTACGAGCAGTACTTC. This chain connects TRBV4-1 to TRBJ2-7, with 8 bases aligning to TRBD1. This CDR3 is 16 amino acids long. V gave up 0 bases and J gave up 1 base; unmatched junction bases: 5. Germline values: CDR1 MGHRA, CDR2 YSYEKL.